This T cell receptor beta chain was captured in a study of OX40 agonist ivuxolimab in advanced cancers. Losses at the gene ends were 1 base for V and 4 bases for J; bases not matched to a gene: 4. The germline CDR1 and CDR2 sequences are SGHRS and YFSETQ. This CDR3 comprises 14 residues. Study-wide findings and caveats: The 0.1-3.0 mg/kg partial responders had among the lowest clonal expansion. Researchers did not establish what antigens the expanded peripheral T cells target.

As concerns this clone: Its antigen is as yet unknown.

Excluded were patients having autoimmune disease history or systemic immunosuppression. Produced via immunoSEQ multiplex PCR; TCRdb's table is partial and in-frame only. The sample shows about 130,000 clones, around 90% of them seen only once. Sequencing was performed on CD4+ or CD8+ T cells sorted from blood, taken in a trial of the OX40 agonist ivuxolimab. The source is an adult with an advanced solid tumor such as melanoma, head and neck, liver or kidney cancer. This chain links TRBV5-1 with TRBJ2-5; 7 positions match TRBD2. The CDR3 sequence: CASSLSLAGETQYF. In DNA form, the CDR3 reads TGCGCCAGCAGCTTGAGTTTAGCGGGAGAGACCCAGTACTTC. Full variable domain (outside the CDR3, taken from reference TRBV5-1 and TRBJ2-5): KAGVTQTPRYLIKTRGQQVTLSCSPISGHRSVSWYQQTPGQGLQFLFEYFSETQRNKGNFPGRFSGRQFSNSRSEMNVSTLELGDSALYLCASSLSLAGETQYFGPGTRLLVL.